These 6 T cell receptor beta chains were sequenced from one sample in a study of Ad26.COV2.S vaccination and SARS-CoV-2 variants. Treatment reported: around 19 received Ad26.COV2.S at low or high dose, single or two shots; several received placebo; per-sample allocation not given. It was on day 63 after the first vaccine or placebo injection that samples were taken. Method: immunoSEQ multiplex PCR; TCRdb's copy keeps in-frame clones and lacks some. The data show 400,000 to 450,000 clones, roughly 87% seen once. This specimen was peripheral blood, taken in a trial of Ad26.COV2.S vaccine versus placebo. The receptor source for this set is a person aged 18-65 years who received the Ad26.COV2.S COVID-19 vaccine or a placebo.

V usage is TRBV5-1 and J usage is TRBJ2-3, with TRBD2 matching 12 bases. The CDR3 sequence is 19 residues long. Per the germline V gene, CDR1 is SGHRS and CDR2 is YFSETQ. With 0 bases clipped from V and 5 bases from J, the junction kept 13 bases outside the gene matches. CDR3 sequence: CASSLATGLAGQARDTQYF. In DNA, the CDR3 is TGCGCCAGCAGCTTGGCTACAGGACTAGCGGGACAAGCTAGAGATACGCAGTATTTT.

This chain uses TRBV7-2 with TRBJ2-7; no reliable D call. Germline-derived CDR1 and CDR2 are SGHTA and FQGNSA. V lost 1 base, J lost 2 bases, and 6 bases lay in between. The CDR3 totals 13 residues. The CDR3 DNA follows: TGTGCCAGCAGCTTAGGACGGACCTACGAGCAGTACTTC. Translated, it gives CASSLGRTYEQYF.

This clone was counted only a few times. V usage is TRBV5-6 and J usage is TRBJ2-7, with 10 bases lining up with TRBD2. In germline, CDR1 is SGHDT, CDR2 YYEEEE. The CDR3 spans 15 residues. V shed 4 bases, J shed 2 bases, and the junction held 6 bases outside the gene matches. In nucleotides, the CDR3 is TGTGCCAGCAGCCAGGGACTAGCGTTGACCTACGAGCAGTACTTC. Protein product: CASSQGLALTYEQYF.

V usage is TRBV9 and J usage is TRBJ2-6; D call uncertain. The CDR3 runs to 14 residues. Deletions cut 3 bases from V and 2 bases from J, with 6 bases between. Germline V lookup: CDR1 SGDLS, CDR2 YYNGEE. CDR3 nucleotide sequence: TGTGCCAGCAGCGCAGATCCTGGGGCCAACGTCCTGACTTTC. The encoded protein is CASSADPGANVLTF.

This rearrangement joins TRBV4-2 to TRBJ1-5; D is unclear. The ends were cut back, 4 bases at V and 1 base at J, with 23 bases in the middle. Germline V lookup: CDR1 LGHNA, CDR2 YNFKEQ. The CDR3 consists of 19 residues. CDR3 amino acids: CASSPTRAGWGGSNQPQHF. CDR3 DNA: TGTGCCAGCAGCCCGACTCGGGCGGGTTGGGGAGGGAGCAATCAGCCCCAGCATTTT.

CDR3 protein: CASRTGTSDEQFF. The CDR3 coding sequence is TGTGCCAGCAGGACCGGGACTAGCGATGAGCAGTTCTTC. This rearrangement joins TRBV6-5 to TRBJ2-1; 10 positions agree with TRBD2. This CDR3 has 13 amino acids. The V segment lost 6 bases and the J segment 8 bases; nucleotides outside the gene matches: 4. Germline V gene lookup returns CDR1 MNHEY and CDR2 SVGAGI.